These 3 T cell receptor beta chains share one sample of origin, sequenced in a study of blood T cell repertoires in COVID-19. The assay was immunoSEQ multiplex PCR, and TCRdb's table has in-frame clones only and misses some. The table includes about 120,000 clones, 70% to 85% detected once. Sample: peripheral blood. These receptors all come from a woman in her seventies with acute or convalescent COVID-19.

This clone was counted once. The chain is built from TRBV14 and TRBJ2-7; D remains unclear. V gave up 1 base and J gave up 13 bases, with 17 bases separating them. Per the germline V gene, CDR1 is SGHDN and CDR2 is FVKESK. The CDR3 extends over 13 amino acids. CDR3 protein: CASSQVNAMVTYF. CDR3 in DNA: TGTGCCAGCAGCCAAGTGAATGCTATGGTCACTTACTTC.

The chain combines TRBV6-1 with TRBJ2-3; 10 bases agree with TRBD2. V shed 6 bases and J 4 bases; nucleotides not matched to a gene: 7. The CDR3 runs to 15 residues. Per germline, CDR1 MNHNS and CDR2 SASEGT. The chain's CDR3 is CASSLSGGFSDTQYF. Here the CDR3 DNA reads TGTGCCAGCAGCCTTAGCGGGGGGTTTTCAGATACGCAGTATTTT.

V usage is TRBV5-1 and J usage is TRBJ1-4, with TRBD1 identical over 10 bases. Trimming removed 4 bases from V and 6 bases from J; junction bases left unmatched: 6. The CDR3 length is 15 residues. Germline CDR1 SGHRS, CDR2 YFSETQ. The CDR3 DNA follows: TGCGCCAGCAGCCTAACGACAGGGGGCTATGAAAAACTGTTTTTT. Its protein product is CASSLTTGGYEKLFF.